This T cell receptor beta chain was found in a study of T cell changes during pregnancy in multiple sclerosis. This CDR3 comprises 13 residues. Germline CDR1 SGHRS, CDR2 YFSETQ. Trimming pared 4 bases from V and 3 bases from J, leaving 10 bases between. Some clones are missing from TCRdb's copy, which holds only in-frame ones; the method was immunoSEQ multiplex PCR. The sample has some 57,000 clones, approximately 90% seen once. Material: peripheral blood, obtained in the first trimester of pregnancy. The genes are TRBV5-1 and TRBJ2-5; tentatively, D is TRBD2 (5 bases). The TCR originated in a female donor in good health, enrolled as a control in a pregnancy study. The CDR3: CASSPGRKETQYF. The DNA for the CDR3 is TGCGCCAGCAGCCCGGGGAGAAAAGAGACCCAGTACTTC.